This is a list of T cell receptor beta chains from one sample in a study of OX40 agonist ivuxolimab in advanced cancers. This table comes from immunoSEQ multiplex PCR, and its TCRdb copy is limited to in-frame clones, with some not included. This table has around 140,000 clones, 85% to 95% appearing once. This specimen consisted of CD4+ or CD8+ T cells sorted from blood, obtained in a trial of the OX40 agonist ivuxolimab. These receptors were taken from an adult with an advanced solid tumor such as melanoma, head and neck, liver or kidney cancer. Both conserved end residues are part of each CDR3. D genes are given only for firm matches. Size is stated for part of the rows, as once, few or many counts, or as a class when the clone is expanded.

>-|TRBD2|TRBV19|TRBJ2-7
TGTGCCAGTAGTCTTACTAGCGGGGGCTCCTACGAGCAGTACTTC
CASSLTSGGSYEQYF
>-|-|TRBV19|TRBJ2-5
TGTGCCAGTAGTCAGGGAATACAAGAGACCCAGTACTTC
CASSQGIQETQYF
>-|TRBD2|TRBV4-3|TRBJ2-1
TGCGCCAGCAGCCAAGATGGACCTAGCGGGGACTGGAATGAGCAGTTCTTC
CASSQDGPSGDWNEQFF
>-|-|TRBV10-3|TRBJ1-5
TGTGCCATCAGTGAGAATAGGGGAAGCAATCAGCCCCAGCATTTT
CAISENRGSNQPQHF
>-|TRBD2|TRBV6-6|TRBJ2-7
TGTGCCAGCAGCGATGGCTTGGGACTAGCCTCCGAGCAGTACTTC
CASSDGLGLASEQYF
>-|-|TRBV19|TRBJ2-7
TGTGCCAGTAGTATGGGTGGGAGCTCCTACGGGCAGTACTTC
CASSMGGSSYGQYF
>-|TRBD1|TRBV5-1|TRBJ1-3
TGCGCCAGCAGCCCCCGGCAGGGGGGGGGAAACACCATATATTTT
CASSPRQGGGNTIYF
>-|-|TRBV6-5|TRBJ1-4
TGTGCCAGCGGAACTTTTGAGGCTAATGAAAAACTGTTTTTT
CASGTFEANEKLFF
>-|-|TRBV27|TRBJ1-2
TGTGCCAGCAGTGGGACGGGAAACTATGGCTACACCTTC
CASSGTGNYGYTF
>-|-|TRBV28|TRBJ1-1
TGTGCCAGCAGTTTACTGACAGGCGAAGCTTTCTTT
CASSLLTGEAFF
>-|TRBD1|TRBV19|TRBJ1-5
TGTGCCAGTAGGAGGACAGGGAGCAGCAATCAGCCCCAGCATTTT
CASRRTGSSNQPQHF
>-|TRBD1|TRBV6-5|TRBJ2-7
TGTGCCAGCAGTAGACAGGGTGTCCACGAGCAGTACTTC
CASSRQGVHEQYF
>-|-|TRBV4-1|TRBJ1-1
TGCGCCAGCAGCCAAGTGGGGGGTCGGAACACTGAAGCTTTCTTT
CASSQVGGRNTEAFF
>-|TRBD1|TRBV7-2|TRBJ2-7
TGTGCCAGCAGCTCGGACAGGTTGTCCTACGAGCAGTACTTC
CASSSDRLSYEQYF
>-|TRBD1|TRBV19|TRBJ2-1
TGTGCCAGTAGGCCCGGGACAGGGTCTCCCAATGAGCAGTTCTTC
CASRPGTGSPNEQFF
>-|-|TRBV7-2|TRBJ2-3
TGTGCCAGCAGCTTAGGTGATTATAGTGATACGCAGTATTTT
CASSLGDYSDTQYF
>-|-|TRBV7-2|TRBJ1-1
TGTGCCAGCAGCTTAGGAACCGGGACAATTGAGAAGACTTTCTTT
CASSLGTGTIEKTFF
>once|-|TRBV19|TRBJ2-7
TGTGCCAGTAGTCCCCTCCTCCTATGGGGGACGCACTACGAGCAGTACTTC
CASSPLLLWGTHYEQYF
>-|-|TRBV7-2|TRBJ1-2
TGTGCCAGCAGCTTAGGGGCAGTCTATGGCTACACCTTC
CASSLGAVYGYTF
>-|-|TRBV18|TRBJ2-7
TGTGCCAGCTCAGCAATAAGCAGCTACGAGCAGTACTTC
CASSAISSYEQYF
>-|-|TRBV5-1|TRBJ1-1
TGCGCCAGCAGCTCCTACATGAACACTGAAGCTTTCTTT
CASSSYMNTEAFF
>-|-|TRBV2|TRBJ1-2
TGTGCCAGTTTCAGGGTTGGCTATGGCTACACCTTC
CASFRVGYGYTF
>-|-|TRBV7-9|TRBJ2-7
TGTGCCAGCAGTTCTACGGGGTCCTACGAGCAGTACTTC
CASSSTGSYEQYF
>-|-|TRBV7-2|TRBJ2-7
TGTGCCAGCAGCCTCGCGGCTGGGGGAGGAACCTACGAGCAGTACTTC
CASSLAAGGGTYEQYF
>-|-|TRBV11-2|TRBJ1-2
TGTGCCAGCAGCCCGGACACTAACTATGGCTACACCTTC
CASSPDTNYGYTF
>-|-|TRBV28|TRBJ2-5
TGTGCCAGCAGTTTAAGGGGCCTCATGGAGACCCAGTACTTC
CASSLRGLMETQYF
>-|TRBD1|TRBV7-8|TRBJ1-5
TGTGCCAGCAGCACTGGGACAGCCCAGCGCCCCCAGCATTTT
CASSTGTAQRPQHF
>-|-|TRBV6-1|TRBJ2-5
TGTGCAACACGACGGGCTATCGAGCTGCAAGAGACCCAGTACTTC
CATRRAIELQETQYF
>once|-|TRBV18|TRBJ1-1
TGTGCCAGCTCACCACCGAAGGGGAGGGACACTGAAGCTTTCTTT
CASSPPKGRDTEAFF
>-|-|TRBV11-3|TRBJ1-4
TGTGCCAGCAGCCGGGGACCCGGAGATGAAAAACTGTTTTTT
CASSRGPGDEKLFF
>few|-|TRBV29-1|TRBJ1-5
TGCAGCGTTCAGCTTGGGAATCAGCCCCAGCATTTT
CSVQLGNQPQHF
>-|TRBD1|TRBV5-1|TRBJ1-2
TGCGCCAGCAGCCCCGACAGGGGGTATGGCTACACCTTC
CASSPDRGYGYTF
>-|-|TRBV11-1|TRBJ2-5
TGTGCCAGCAGGGGGGCAGGGATGGAGACCCAGTACTTC
CASRGAGMETQYF
>-|TRBD2|TRBV30|TRBJ2-7
TGTGCCTGGAGTGTACGCGGAGCGGGATGGGCCTACGAGCAGTACTTC
CAWSVRGAGWAYEQYF
>once|TRBD2|TRBV4-1|TRBJ2-5
TGCGCCAGCAGCCTAGGGCGGACTAGCCGGGGCCAAGAGACCCAGTACTTC
CASSLGRTSRGQETQYF
>-|TRBD1|TRBV28|TRBJ2-5
TGTGCCAGCAGTTTATGGTACAGGGACAGCCAAGAGACCCAGTACTTC
CASSLWYRDSQETQYF
>-|-|TRBV4-2|TRBJ1-3
TGTGCCAGCAGACCCGGGACGGGGACTGGAAACACCATATATTTT
CASRPGTGTGNTIYF
>-|-|TRBV7-2|TRBJ2-1
TGTGCCAGCAGCTTAGATCCAGGGGGGCAGGTGAGGGGAATGGATGAGCAGTTCTTC
CASSLDPGGQVRGMDEQFF
>-|-|TRBV15|TRBJ2-3
TGTGCCACCAGCAGCATGGGGGACACAGATACGCAGTATTTT
CATSSMGDTDTQYF
>-|-|TRBV5-1|TRBJ1-5
TGCGCCAGCAGCTTATTAGGGGATAGCAATCAGCCCCAGCATTTT
CASSLLGDSNQPQHF
>-|-|TRBV7-8|TRBJ1-5
TGTGCCAGCAGCCCTAGCCGCCTAGCCCCGAATCAGCCCCAGCATTTT
CASSPSRLAPNQPQHF